This T cell receptor (beta chain) was profiled in a study of T cell clonotyping in hematopoietic cell transplantation. Data came from immunoSEQ multiplex PCR; TCRdb stores just in-frame clones and leaves some out. The sample gives 30,000 or so clones, more than 60% of which show up once; 6% to 8.5% is in the top ten. The time point: recipient sample about 28 days before transplant, after cytoreduction. The receptor's source is a woman aged 30 to 39 with chronic myeloid leukemia. Some clones in this sample may be carry-over from other donors' samples. The material was peripheral blood mononuclear cells, obtained before stem cell transplant.

DNA of the CDR3: TGTGCCAGTACCACAATATGGGGCACCAGCAATCAGCCCCAGCATTTT. Translating gives CASTTIWGTSNQPQHF. This rearrangement joins TRBV19 to TRBJ1-5; TRBD1 is a possible D gene (5 bases). The ends were cut back, 7 bases at V and 1 base at J, with 17 bases in the middle. Germline V gene lookup returns CDR1 LNHDA and CDR2 SQIVND (reference sequence). The CDR3 is made up of 16 amino acids.